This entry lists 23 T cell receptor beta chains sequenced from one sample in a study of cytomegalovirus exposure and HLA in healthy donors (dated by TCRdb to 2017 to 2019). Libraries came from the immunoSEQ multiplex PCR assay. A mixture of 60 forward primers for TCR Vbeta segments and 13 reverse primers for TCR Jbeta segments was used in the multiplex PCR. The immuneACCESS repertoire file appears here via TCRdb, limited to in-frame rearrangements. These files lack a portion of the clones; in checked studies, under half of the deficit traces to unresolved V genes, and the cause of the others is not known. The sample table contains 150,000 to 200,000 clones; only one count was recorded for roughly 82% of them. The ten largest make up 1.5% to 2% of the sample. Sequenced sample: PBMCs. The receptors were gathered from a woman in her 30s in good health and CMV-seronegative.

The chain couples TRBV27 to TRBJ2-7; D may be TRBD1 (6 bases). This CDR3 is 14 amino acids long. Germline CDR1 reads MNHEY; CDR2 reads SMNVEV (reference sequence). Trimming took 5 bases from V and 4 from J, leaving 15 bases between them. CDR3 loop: CASSVIDRRYEQYF. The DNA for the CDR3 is TGTGCCAGCAGTGTTATCGACAGGCGATACGAGCAGTACTTC.

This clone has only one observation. CDR3 loop: CASSLTGGYQETQYF. DNA for the CDR3: TGTGCCAGCAGCCTTACTGGGGGGTATCAAGAGACCCAGTACTTC. The chain joins TRBV7-9 to TRBJ2-5, with a weak D call TRBD2 (6 bases). The V end lost 5 bases, the J end lost 2 bases, and 15 bases lay between the germline ends. CDR3 length: 15 residues. CDR1 SEHNR and CDR2 FQNEAQ come from the germline V gene (reference sequence).

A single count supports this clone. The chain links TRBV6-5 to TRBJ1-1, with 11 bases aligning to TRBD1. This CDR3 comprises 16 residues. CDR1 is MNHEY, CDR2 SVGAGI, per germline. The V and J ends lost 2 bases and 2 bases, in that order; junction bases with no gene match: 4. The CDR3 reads CASSYRDRGINTEAFF. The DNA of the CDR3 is TGTGCCAGCAGTTACCGGGACAGGGGGATCAACACTGAAGCTTTCTTT.

The CDR3 DNA reads as TGTGCCAGCAGCCCCACCCGGGGGGGGGATACGCAGTATTTT. Its protein is CASSPTRGGDTQYF. The gene calls are TRBV2 and TRBJ2-3, with 8 bases lining up with TRBD2. Losses at the gene ends were 6 bases for V and 6 bases for J; bases not matched to a gene: 8. The CDR3 has 14 amino acids. CDR1 and CDR2 from the germline V gene are SNHLY and FYNNEI.

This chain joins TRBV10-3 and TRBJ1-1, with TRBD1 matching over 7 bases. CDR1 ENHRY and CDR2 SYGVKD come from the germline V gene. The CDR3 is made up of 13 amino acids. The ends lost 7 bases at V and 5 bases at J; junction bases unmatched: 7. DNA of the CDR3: TGTGCCATCACGGGGCCAGGGGGGACTGAAGCTTTCTTT. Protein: CAITGPGGTEAFF.

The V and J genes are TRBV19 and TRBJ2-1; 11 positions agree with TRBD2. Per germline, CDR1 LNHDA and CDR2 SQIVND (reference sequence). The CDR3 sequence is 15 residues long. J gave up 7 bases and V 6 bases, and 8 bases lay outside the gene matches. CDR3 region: CASRFSGGGTNEQFF. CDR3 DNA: TGTGCCAGTAGATTTAGCGGGGGGGGCACGAATGAGCAGTTCTTC.

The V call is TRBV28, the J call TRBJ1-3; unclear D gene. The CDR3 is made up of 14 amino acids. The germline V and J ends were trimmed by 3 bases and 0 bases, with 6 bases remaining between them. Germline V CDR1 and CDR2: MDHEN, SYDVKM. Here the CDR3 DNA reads TGTGCCAGCAGTTTTACTCACTCTGGAAACACCATATATTTT. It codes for CASSFTHSGNTIYF.

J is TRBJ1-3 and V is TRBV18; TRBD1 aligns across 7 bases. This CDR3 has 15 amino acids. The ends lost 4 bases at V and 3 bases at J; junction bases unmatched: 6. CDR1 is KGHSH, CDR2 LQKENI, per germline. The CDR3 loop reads CASSLTGAFGNTIYF. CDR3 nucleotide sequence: TGTGCCAGCTCACTTACAGGGGCCTTTGGAAACACCATATATTTT.

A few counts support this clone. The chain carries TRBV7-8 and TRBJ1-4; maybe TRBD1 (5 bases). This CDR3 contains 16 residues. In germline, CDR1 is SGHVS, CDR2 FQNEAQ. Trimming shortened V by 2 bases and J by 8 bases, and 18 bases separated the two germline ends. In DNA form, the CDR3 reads TGTGCCAGCAGCTTATATACAGGACGAGTGGAAGAAAAACTGTTTTTT. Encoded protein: CASSLYTGRVEEKLFF.

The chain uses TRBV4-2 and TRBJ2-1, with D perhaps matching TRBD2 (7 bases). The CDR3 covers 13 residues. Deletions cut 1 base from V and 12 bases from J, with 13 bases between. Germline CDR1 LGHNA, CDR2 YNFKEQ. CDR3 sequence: CASSQGGRGRQFF. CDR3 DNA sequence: TGTGCCAGCAGCCAAGGAGGGAGGGGGAGGCAGTTCTTC.

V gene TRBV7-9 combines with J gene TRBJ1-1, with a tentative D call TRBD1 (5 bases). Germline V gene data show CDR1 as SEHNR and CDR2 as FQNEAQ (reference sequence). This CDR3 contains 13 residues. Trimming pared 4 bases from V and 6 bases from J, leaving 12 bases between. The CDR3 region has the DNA TGTGCCAGCAGCTCGACAGTTGGTTCTGAAGCTTTCTTT. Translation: CASSSTVGSEAFF.

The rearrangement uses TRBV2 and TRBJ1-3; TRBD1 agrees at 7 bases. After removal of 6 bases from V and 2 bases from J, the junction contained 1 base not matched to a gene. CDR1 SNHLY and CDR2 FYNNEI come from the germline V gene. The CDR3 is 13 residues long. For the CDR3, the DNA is TGTGCCAGCAGACAGGGGACTGGAAACACCATATATTTT. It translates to CASRQGTGNTIYF.

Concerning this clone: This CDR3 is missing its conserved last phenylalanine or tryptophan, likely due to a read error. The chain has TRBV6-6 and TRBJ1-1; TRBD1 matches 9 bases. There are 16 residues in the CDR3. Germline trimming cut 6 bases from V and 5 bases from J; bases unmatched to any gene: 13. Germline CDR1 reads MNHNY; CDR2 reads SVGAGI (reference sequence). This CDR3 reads CASRPRTGVTETEAFS. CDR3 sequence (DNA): TGTGCCAGCAGACCCAGGACAGGGGTAACTGAGACTGAAGCTTTCTCT.

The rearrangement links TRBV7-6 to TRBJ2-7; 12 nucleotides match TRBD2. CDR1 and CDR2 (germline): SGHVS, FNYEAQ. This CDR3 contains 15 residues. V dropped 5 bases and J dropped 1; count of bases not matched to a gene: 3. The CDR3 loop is CASSETSGRSYEQYF. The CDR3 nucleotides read TGTGCCAGCAGCGAAACTAGCGGGAGGTCCTACGAGCAGTACTTC.

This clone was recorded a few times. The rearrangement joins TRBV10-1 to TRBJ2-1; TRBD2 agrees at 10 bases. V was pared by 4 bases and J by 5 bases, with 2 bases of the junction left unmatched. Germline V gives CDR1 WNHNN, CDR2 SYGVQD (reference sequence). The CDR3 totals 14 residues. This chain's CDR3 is CASSASGRHNEQFF. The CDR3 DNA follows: TGCGCCAGCAGTGCTAGCGGGAGACACAATGAGCAGTTCTTC.

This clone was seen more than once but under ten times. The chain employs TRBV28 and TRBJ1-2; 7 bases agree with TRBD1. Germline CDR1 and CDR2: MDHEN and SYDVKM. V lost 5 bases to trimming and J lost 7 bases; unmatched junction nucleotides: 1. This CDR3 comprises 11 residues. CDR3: CASSHRGGYTF. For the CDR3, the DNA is TGTGCCAGCAGTCACAGGGGTGGCTACACCTTC.

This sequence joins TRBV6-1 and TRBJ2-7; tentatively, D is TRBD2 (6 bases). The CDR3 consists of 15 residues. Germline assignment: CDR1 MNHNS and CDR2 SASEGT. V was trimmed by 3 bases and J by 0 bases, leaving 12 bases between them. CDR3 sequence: CASSEVIAASYEQYF. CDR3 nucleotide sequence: TGTGCCAGCAGTGAGGTCATAGCGGCCTCCTACGAGCAGTACTTC.

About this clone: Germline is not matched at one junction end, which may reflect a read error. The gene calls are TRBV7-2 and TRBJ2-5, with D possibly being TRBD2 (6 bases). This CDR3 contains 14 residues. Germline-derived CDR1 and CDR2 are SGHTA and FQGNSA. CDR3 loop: CASSLFSGQEAQYF. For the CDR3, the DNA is TGTGCCAGCAGCTTATTTAGCGGACAAGAGGCCCAGTACTTC. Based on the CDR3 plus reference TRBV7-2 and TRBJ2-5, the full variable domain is GAGVSQSPSNKVTEKGKDVELRCDPISGHTALYWYRQSLGQGLEFLIYFQGNSAPDKSGLPSDRFSAERTGGSVSTLTIQRTQQEDSAVYLCASSLFSGQEAQYFGPGTRLLVL.

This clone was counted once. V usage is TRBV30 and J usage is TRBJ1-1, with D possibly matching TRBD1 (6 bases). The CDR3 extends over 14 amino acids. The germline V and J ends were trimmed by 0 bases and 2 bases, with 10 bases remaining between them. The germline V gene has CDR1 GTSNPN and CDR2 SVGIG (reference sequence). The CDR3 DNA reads TGTGCCTGGAGTGTGCGGGGGCGAAACACTGAAGCTTTCTTT. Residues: CAWSVRGRNTEAFF.

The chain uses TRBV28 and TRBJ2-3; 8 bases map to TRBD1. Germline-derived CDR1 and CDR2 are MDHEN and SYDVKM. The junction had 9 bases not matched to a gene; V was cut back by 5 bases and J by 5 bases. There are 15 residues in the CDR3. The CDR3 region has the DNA TGTGCCAGCAGTGTAGACAGGGGTCCCGGAGATACGCAGTATTTT. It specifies CASSVDRGPGDTQYF. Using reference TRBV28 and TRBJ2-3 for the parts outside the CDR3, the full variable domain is DVKVTQSSRYLVKRTGEKVFLECVQDMDHENMFWYRQDPGLGLRLIYFSYDVKMKEKGDIPEGYSVSREKKERFSLILESASTNQTSMYLCASSVDRGPGDTQYFGPGTRLTVL.

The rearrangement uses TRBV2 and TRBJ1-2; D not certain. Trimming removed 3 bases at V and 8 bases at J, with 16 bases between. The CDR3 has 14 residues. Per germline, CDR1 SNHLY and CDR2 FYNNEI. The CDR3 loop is CASSELRASWGYTF. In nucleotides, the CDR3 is TGTGCCAGCAGTGAGTTGAGGGCCTCCTGGGGCTACACCTTC. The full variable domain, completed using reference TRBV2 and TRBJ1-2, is EPEVTQTPSHQVTQMGQEVILRCVPISNHLYFYWYRQILGQKVEFLVSFYNNEISEKSEIFDDQFSVERPDGSNFTLKIRSTKLEDSAMYFCASSELRASWGYTFGSGTRLTVV.

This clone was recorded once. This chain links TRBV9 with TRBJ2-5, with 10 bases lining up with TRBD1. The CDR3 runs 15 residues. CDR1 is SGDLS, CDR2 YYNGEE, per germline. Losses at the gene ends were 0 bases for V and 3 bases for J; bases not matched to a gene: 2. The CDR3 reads CASSVGGTGEETQYF. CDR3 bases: TGTGCCAGCAGCGTAGGGGGGACAGGGGAAGAGACCCAGTACTTC.

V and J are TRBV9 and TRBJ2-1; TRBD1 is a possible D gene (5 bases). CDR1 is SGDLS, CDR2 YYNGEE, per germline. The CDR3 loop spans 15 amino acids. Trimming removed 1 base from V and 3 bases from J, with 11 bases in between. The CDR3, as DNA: TGTGCCAGCAGCGTACAAGGGGTTAGCTACAATGAGCAGTTCTTC. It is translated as CASSVQGVSYNEQFF. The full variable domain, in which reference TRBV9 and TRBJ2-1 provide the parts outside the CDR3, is DSGVTQTPKHLITATGQRVTLRCSPRSGDLSVYWYQQSLDQGLQFLIQYYNGEERAKGNILERFSAQQFPDLHSELNLSSLELGDSALYFCASSVQGVSYNEQFFGPGTRLTVL.